This is a list of T cell receptor beta chains from one sample in a study of blood T cell repertoires in COVID-19. Repertoires were generated with immunoSEQ multiplex PCR, while TCRdb's copy carries only in-frame clones and drops some. The sample has 95,000 or so clones; 84% are singletons. Sequencing input: peripheral blood. The receptors were gathered from a human donor in a cohort sampled during active COVID-19. Both conserved end residues are part of each CDR3. A D gene is named only where the DNA matches it firmly. Clone size is stated in some rows and not others, as once, few, many or a class when expanded.

J: TRBJ2-5
V: TRBV7-2
size: -
D: -
DNA: TGTGCCAGCAGCAGATCCGGGACTCTAGAGACCCAGTACTTC
CDR3: CASSRSGTLETQYF

J: TRBJ2-2
V: TRBV9
size: -
D: TRBD1
DNA: TGTGCCAGCAGCGTTACAGGGGGCTCTACCGGGGAGCTGTTTTTT
CDR3: CASSVTGGSTGELFF

J: TRBJ2-7
V: TRBV27
size: -
D: TRBD1
DNA: TGTGCCAGCCAGGGACAGGGGAGACACGAGCAGTACTTC
CDR3: CASQGQGRHEQYF

J: TRBJ2-7
V: TRBV7-9
size: -
D: -
DNA: TGTGCCAGCAGCTTGGCAGGCCTCTCCTACGAGCAGTACTTC
CDR3: CASSLAGLSYEQYF

J: TRBJ1-1
V: TRBV7-9
size: -
D: -
DNA: TGTGCCAGCAGCTTAGTGTCCTCTCTAAACACTGAAGCTTTCTTT
CDR3: CASSLVSSLNTEAFF

J: TRBJ1-4
V: TRBV18
size: -
D: -
DNA: TGTGCCAGCTCACTTAGTACCCCACGCTCTAATGAAAAACTGTTTTTT
CDR3: CASSLSTPRSNEKLFF

J: TRBJ1-4
V: TRBV4-1
size: -
D: TRBD1
DNA: TGCGCCAGCAGCCAGTCGGCAGGGGGCAAAGAAAAACTGTTTTTT
CDR3: CASSQSAGGKEKLFF

J: TRBJ1-1
V: TRBV11-2
size: -
D: -
DNA: TGTGCCAGCAGCGCTAGAGCGGGGGGTACTGAAGCTTTCTTT
CDR3: CASSARAGGTEAFF

J: TRBJ1-1
V: TRBV29-1
size: -
D: -
DNA: TGCAGCGTGCCCGGGACTTACAACACTGAAGCTTTCTTT
CDR3: CSVPGTYNTEAFF

J: TRBJ1-2
V: TRBV18
size: -
D: TRBD1
DNA: TGTGCCAGCTCCCGGGACAGGGGCGCCCGCTATGGCTACACCTTC
CDR3: CASSRDRGARYGYTF

J: TRBJ2-2
V: TRBV19
size: -
D: -
DNA: TGTGCCAGTACCTCGGACAGACGCGGGGAGCTGTTTTTT
CDR3: CASTSDRRGELFF

J: TRBJ2-7
V: TRBV6-2/TRBV6-3
size: -
D: TRBD1
DNA: TGTGCCAGCAGGTACCGGACTGCTGGGACGTCAGGGCACAGGGGCTCCTACGAGCAGTACTTC
CDR3: CASRYRTAGTSGHRGSYEQYF

J: TRBJ2-3
V: TRBV29-1
size: -
D: TRBD2
DNA: TGCAGCATACTAGCGGGCCTTACGCAGTATTTT
CDR3: CSILAGLTQYF

J: TRBJ1-5
V: TRBV4-2
size: -
D: TRBD1
DNA: TGTGCCAGCAGCCAGGATACAGGGGGCAGGCAGCCCCAGCATTTT
CDR3: CASSQDTGGRQPQHF

J: TRBJ2-7
V: TRBV7-2
size: -
D: -
DNA: TGTGCCAGCAGCTTAGGAAGGGACACCCCCTACGAGCAGTACTTC
CDR3: CASSLGRDTPYEQYF

J: TRBJ2-2
V: TRBV6-5
size: -
D: -
DNA: TGTGCCAGCAGTTACCTGGGGGCAGACACCGGGGAGCTGTTTTTT
CDR3: CASSYLGADTGELFF

J: TRBJ2-1
V: TRBV18
size: -
D: -
DNA: TGTGCCAGCTCACCCCAAGGGAGGGGGAGCTCCTACAATGAGCAGTTCTTC
CDR3: CASSPQGRGSSYNEQFF

J: TRBJ1-6
V: TRBV12-5
size: -
D: -
DNA: TGTGCTAGTGCCGTGGACGGGGAGAGCTCACCCCTCCACTTT
CDR3: CASAVDGESSPLHF

J: TRBJ2-7
V: TRBV4-1
size: -
D: -
DNA: TGCGCCAGCAGTCGTGAAATCGCAGGGGCCTACGAGCAGTACTTC
CDR3: CASSREIAGAYEQYF

J: TRBJ2-7
V: TRBV2
size: -
D: -
DNA: TGTGCCAGCAGTGAAGGTGGCATCTCCTACGAGCAGTACTTC
CDR3: CASSEGGISYEQYF

J: TRBJ2-1
V: TRBV19
size: few
D: TRBD1
DNA: TGTGCCAGTAGTAGGGACAGGGGGCGCTGGTATGAGCAGTTCTTC
CDR3: CASSRDRGRWYEQFF

J: TRBJ2-7
V: TRBV28
size: -
D: TRBD2
DNA: TGTGCCAGCAGCCTAAGCGGGACTCTCTACGAGCAGTACTTC
CDR3: CASSLSGTLYEQYF

J: TRBJ1-2
V: TRBV5-4
size: few
D: TRBD1
DNA: TGTGCCAGCAGCTCAGGGACAGTTGCAAACTATGGCTACACCTTC
CDR3: CASSSGTVANYGYTF

J: TRBJ1-1
V: TRBV2
size: once
D: -
DNA: TGTGCCAGCAGCCAGATGCCAGGGAACACTGAAGCTTTCTTT
CDR3: CASSQMPGNTEAFF

J: TRBJ2-3
V: TRBV6-2/TRBV6-3
size: once
D: -
DNA: TGTGCCAGCAGTTACTCATTTCTTGAGCGTGGGACGCAGTATTTT
CDR3: CASSYSFLERGTQYF

J: TRBJ2-1
V: TRBV28
size: few
D: TRBD1
DNA: TGTGCCATCGTGGGACAGGGGTTTCGGAATGAGCAGTTCTTC
CDR3: CAIVGQGFRNEQFF

J: TRBJ1-1
V: TRBV6-4
size: -
D: -
DNA: TGTGCCAGCAGTGACTCAGGGGGACGTGAAGCTTTCTTT
CDR3: CASSDSGGREAFF

J: TRBJ2-3
V: TRBV5-1
size: -
D: -
DNA: TGCGCCAGCAGCTTGCAGTACACAGATACGCAGTATTTT
CDR3: CASSLQYTDTQYF

J: TRBJ1-3
V: TRBV5-1
size: -
D: -
DNA: TGCGCCAGCAGCTTGGCGGGAGTCTCTGGAAACACCATATATTTT
CDR3: CASSLAGVSGNTIYF

J: TRBJ2-1
V: TRBV28
size: -
D: -
DNA: TGTGCCAGCAGTTTCTTGTCCAGCGAAGAAAACAATGAGCAGTTCTTC
CDR3: CASSFLSSEENNEQFF

J: TRBJ1-5
V: TRBV19
size: -
D: -
DNA: TGTGCCAGTAGTATCTCCTCTCATAGCCAGCATTTT
CDR3: CASSISSHSQHF

J: TRBJ1-1
V: TRBV5-6
size: -
D: -
DNA: TGTGCCAGCAGCTTATATAAAAAAGGTGGAGGGCGGAACACTGAAGCTTTCTTT
CDR3: CASSLYKKGGGRNTEAFF

J: TRBJ1-1
V: TRBV18
size: -
D: TRBD1
DNA: TGTGCCAGCTCACCTAGGGGGCCCACAGTAAGGACTGAAGCTTTCTTT
CDR3: CASSPRGPTVRTEAFF

J: TRBJ2-5
V: TRBV5-1
size: few
D: TRBD2
DNA: TGCGCCAGCAGCCGGGGGGAAGTTGGGGAGACCCAGTACTTC
CDR3: CASSRGEVGETQYF

J: TRBJ1-2
V: TRBV30
size: -
D: TRBD1
DNA: TGTGCCTGGACGCGGGACAGGGAGGACTATGGCTACACCTTC
CDR3: CAWTRDREDYGYTF

J: TRBJ2-7
V: TRBV18
size: -
D: -
DNA: TGTGCCAGCTCACCTCCAACAGGGAGCGAGCAGTACTTC
CDR3: CASSPPTGSEQYF

J: TRBJ2-7
V: TRBV3-1/TRBV3-2
size: -
D: -
DNA: TGTGCCAGCAGCCAAGGGGGGACAATCGAGCAGTACTTC
CDR3: CASSQGGTIEQYF

J: TRBJ2-7
V: TRBV15
size: -
D: -
DNA: TGTGCCACCAGCAGAGACACAGCCTACGAGCAGTACTTC
CDR3: CATSRDTAYEQYF

J: TRBJ2-7
V: TRBV28
size: -
D: TRBD2
DNA: TGTGCCAGCAGTCAGGGGACTAGCGGGCTTAGCTCCTACGAGCAGTACTTC
CDR3: CASSQGTSGLSSYEQYF

J: TRBJ1-1
V: TRBV6-5
size: few
D: -
DNA: TGTGCCAGCAAAAGGGGGATGAACACTGAAGCTTTCTTT
CDR3: CASKRGMNTEAFF

J: TRBJ2-5
V: TRBV7-9
size: -
D: -
DNA: TGTGCCAGCAGCTCTGTGCTCGGGACCCAGTACTTC
CDR3: CASSSVLGTQYF

J: TRBJ1-1
V: TRBV5-1
size: -
D: -
DNA: TGCGCCAGCAGCTTGGAGGGGAGGGTGAACACTGAAGCTTTCTTT
CDR3: CASSLEGRVNTEAFF

J: TRBJ2-1
V: TRBV7-6
size: -
D: TRBD1
DNA: TGTGCCAGCAGCGAGACCGGGACAGGGGGATACAATGAGCAGTTCTTC
CDR3: CASSETGTGGYNEQFF

J: TRBJ1-1
V: TRBV7-2
size: -
D: -
DNA: TGTGCCAGCAGCAACGGACCCAGCCAAGGAGGTGAAGCTTTCTTT
CDR3: CASSNGPSQGGEAFF

J: TRBJ2-7
V: TRBV15
size: -
D: -
DNA: TGTGCCACCAGCAGAGATTTGGCAGGGTATTCCTACGAGCAGTACTTC
CDR3: CATSRDLAGYSYEQYF

J: TRBJ1-2
V: TRBV24-1
size: -
D: -
DNA: TGTGCCACCAGACCCCTTGGCAGGGAAGACTATGGCTACACCTTC
CDR3: CATRPLGREDYGYTF

J: TRBJ1-4
V: TRBV28
size: -
D: -
DNA: TGTGCCAGCACCGGAGGCCTACGCGGACAAAAACTGTTTTTT
CDR3: CASTGGLRGQKLFF

J: TRBJ1-6
V: TRBV12-3/TRBV12-4
size: -
D: -
DNA: TGTGCCAGCGTGAGGGTTTTTAATTCACCCCTCCACTTT
CDR3: CASVRVFNSPLHF

J: TRBJ1-1
V: TRBV19
size: once
D: TRBD1
DNA: TGTGCCAGTAGGCAACAGGGGTACACTGAAGCTTTCTTT
CDR3: CASRQQGYTEAFF

J: TRBJ2-2
V: TRBV7-2
size: -
D: -
DNA: TGTGCCAGCAGCTTAGCACCGGGTTTGACCGGGGAGCTGTTTTTT
CDR3: CASSLAPGLTGELFF